These 16 T cell receptor beta chains share one sample of origin, sequenced in a study of sequential checkpoint blockade in melanoma (dated by TCRdb to 2018 to 2020). The treatment or condition label, as the study defines it: randomized to nivolumab then ipilimumab (arm A) or the reverse (arm B). Preparation of the library involved the immunoSEQ multiplex PCR assay. The source is immuneACCESS, and TCRdb retained only in-frame sequences with V and J called. Part of the clones is not carried over; for the studies checked, unresolved V genes explain less than half of this, and the remainder is unexplained. Present in this sample are about 27,000 clones, about 80% of which were seen just once. About 14% of the sample rests with the top ten. The sequencing here drew on CD8+ T cells sorted from blood (inferred from file names), taken from a patient given nivolumab and ipilimumab in sequence. These receptors came from a human donor with melanoma.

This clone has more than one count but fewer than ten. An end of the junction does not agree with germline; a read error may underlie this. The rearrangement joins TRBV5-4 to TRBJ1-2; 10 positions agree with TRBD1. CDR3 length equals 16 residues. Germline V gene lookup returns CDR1 SGHNT and CDR2 YYREEE (reference sequence). The CDR3 is CASSQPGQGTDYGYTF. The CDR3, as DNA: TGCGCCAGCAGCCAACCGGGACAGGGGACGGACTATGGCTACACCTTC.

This chain connects TRBV12-1 to TRBJ2-3; whether TRBD2, the table's D call, matches the DNA was not checked. TRBV12-1 is listed as a pseudogene. This CDR3 is 18 amino acids long. This CDR3 reads CASSGTSGGAASTDTQYF. The DNA for the CDR3 is TGTGCCAGCAGCGGGACTAGCGGGGGGGCTGCAAGCACAGATACGCAGTATTTT.

This clone was observed a single time. V is TRBV7-2 and J is TRBJ2-1, with a tentative D call TRBD2 (5 bases). Germline assignment: CDR1 SGHTA and CDR2 FQGNSA. This CDR3 spans 13 amino acids. V was pared by 4 bases and J by 5 bases, with 9 bases between. The CDR3 region is CASSSPGNNEQFF. The CDR3 DNA sequence: TGTGCCAGCAGCTCACCGGGGAACAATGAGCAGTTCTTC. Supplemented by reference TRBV7-2 and TRBJ2-1, the full variable domain reads GAGVSQSPSNKVTEKGKDVELRCDPISGHTALYWYRQSLGQGLEFLIYFQGNSAPDKSGLPSDRFSAERTGGSVSTLTIQRTQQEDSAVYLCASSSPGNNEQFFGPGTRLTVL.

The rearrangement links TRBV5-3 to TRBJ2-1; 8 bases are a match to TRBD2. TRBV5-3 is an ORF, and what it does is uncertain. This CDR3 comprises 16 residues. V gave up 4 bases and J gave up 7 bases; unmatched junction bases: 13. The CDR3 region is CARSGISGTSDNEQFF. The CDR3 DNA follows: TGTGCCAGAAGCGGAATATCCGGGACTAGTGATAATGAGCAGTTCTTC.

V and J are TRBV19 and TRBJ2-5; D possibly corresponds to TRBD1 (6 bases). V was trimmed by 6 bases and J by 3 bases, leaving 20 bases between them. Germline loops: CDR1 LNHDA, CDR2 SQIVND (reference sequence). The CDR3 consists of 16 residues. This CDR3 reads CASSRGPGALEETQYF. CDR3 DNA: TGTGCCAGTAGCAGGGGTCCAGGGGCCTTAGAAGAGACCCAGTACTTC. Using reference TRBV19 and TRBJ2-5 for the parts outside the CDR3, the full variable domain is DGGITQSPKYLFRKEGQNVTLSCEQNLNHDAMYWYRQDPGQGLRLIYYSQIVNDFQKGDIAEGYSVSREKKESFPLTVTSAQKNPTAFYLCASSRGPGALEETQYFGPGTRLLVL.

The chain joins TRBV30 to TRBJ2-7; TRBD1 agrees at 10 bases. Germline trimming cut 2 bases from V and 2 bases from J; bases unmatched to any gene: 3. CDR1 is GTSNPN and CDR2 is SVGIG in the germline V gene (reference sequence). CDR3 length equals 14 residues. In DNA form, the CDR3 reads TGTGCCTGGAGTTTCGGACAGGGGGCCTACGAGCAGTACTTC. Translating gives CAWSFGQGAYEQYF. The complete variable domain, with remaining parts taken from reference TRBV30 and TRBJ2-7, reads SQTIHQWPATLVQPVGSPLSLECTVEGTSNPNLYWYRQAAGRGLQLLFYSVGIGQISSEVPQNLSASRPQDRQFILSSKKLLLSDSGFYLCAWSFGQGAYEQYFGPGTRLTVT.

The J gene is TRBJ2-2, the V gene TRBV9; D gene ambiguous. V lost 0 bases and J 3 bases, leaving 6 bases between the germline ends. CDR1 and CDR2 from the germline V gene are SGDLS and YYNGEE. The CDR3 totals 14 residues. CDR3 in DNA: TGTGCCAGCAGCGTAGCCTCGGACACCGGGGAGCTGTTTTTT. Protein: CASSVASDTGELFF.

On this clone: Distinct nucleotide sequences in the sample also encode this CDR3. This chain joins TRBV5-6 and TRBJ1-5; D remains ambiguous. Germline CDR1 is SGHDT and CDR2 is YYEEEE. This CDR3 is built from 14 residues. Trimming stripped 1 base from V and 0 bases from J, with 5 bases between. CDR3 residues: CASSLRSSNQPQHF. CDR3 nucleotide sequence: TGTGCCAGCAGCTTGAGGAGTAGCAATCAGCCCCAGCATTTT.

The genes are TRBV9 and TRBJ2-5, with TRBD1 matching over 11 bases. This CDR3 has 16 residues. The germline V gene has CDR1 SGDLS and CDR2 YYNGEE. V shed 4 bases, J shed 3 bases, and the junction held 8 bases outside the gene matches. The CDR3 DNA reads TGTGCCAGCAGCAACCCGGACAGGGGGCAAGAAGAGACCCAGTACTTC. Translation gives CASSNPDRGQEETQYF.

The rearrangement joins TRBV10-2 to TRBJ2-7; TRBD1 agrees at 8 bases. The CDR3 is 12 residues long. Germline values: CDR1 WSHSY, CDR2 SAAADI. V lost 7 bases and J lost 4; bases outside the gene matches: 3. The CDR3 sequence: CASNQGAYEQYF. The CDR3 bases are TGCGCCAGCAACCAGGGGGCTTACGAGCAGTACTTC.

About this clone: One base away lies a much larger clone, so this may be a sequencing read error. This chain uses TRBV6-1 with TRBJ2-7, with D unresolved. This CDR3 has 14 residues. The germline V gene encodes CDR1 MNHNS and CDR2 SASEGT. The V end lost 5 bases, the J end lost 2 bases, and 13 bases lay between the germline ends. CDR3 sequence (DNA): TGTGCCAGCAGTTCGAACAGTACCACCTACGAGCAGTACTTC. This sequence encodes CASSSNSTTYEQYF.

This sequence joins TRBV7-3 and TRBJ2-7, with 7 positions matching TRBD1. The ends lost 4 bases at V and 0 bases at J; junction bases unmatched: 6. The CDR3 runs 15 residues. The germline V gene encodes CDR1 SGHTA and CDR2 FQGTGA. The CDR3: CASSWGQFISYEQYF. CDR3 DNA sequence: TGTGCCAGCAGCTGGGGACAGTTTATCTCCTACGAGCAGTACTTC. Full variable domain (missing parts from reference TRBV7-3 and TRBJ2-7): GAGVSQTPSNKVTEKGKYVELRCDPISGHTALYWYRQSLGQGPEFLIYFQGTGAADDSGLPNDRFFAVRPEGSVSTLKIQRTERGDSAVYLCASSWGQFISYEQYFGPGTRLTVT.

V is TRBV15 and J is TRBJ2-1, with D maybe TRBD2 (6 bases). CDR3 length: 13 residues. Germline CDR1 LNHNV, CDR2 YYDKDF (reference sequence). Trimming shortened V by 1 base and J by 10 bases, and 11 bases separated the two germline ends. CDR3 residues: CATSRAAGREQFF. Here the CDR3 DNA reads TGTGCCACCAGCAGAGCTGCGGGGCGCGAGCAGTTCTTC.

V and J are TRBV6-1 and TRBJ2-3; 8 nucleotides match TRBD2. Per the germline V gene, CDR1 is MNHNS and CDR2 is SASEGT. This CDR3 is built from 15 residues. Unmatched junction bases numbered 4, after V lost 4 bases and J lost 1 base. In DNA form, the CDR3 reads TGTGCCAGCAGTGCCTCTAGCGGGCGCACAGATACGCAGTATTTT. Its translation: CASSASSGRTDTQYF.

The J gene is TRBJ2-1, the V gene TRBV4-3; 12 bases are shared with TRBD2. This CDR3 has 17 residues. Germline values: CDR1 LGHNA, CDR2 YSLEER. V lost 0 bases and J lost 6; bases outside the gene matches: 6. The CDR3 nucleotides read TGCGCCAGCAGCCAAGAACCTACTAGCGGGGGGAGCAATGAGCAGTTCTTC. Translation gives CASSQEPTSGGSNEQFF.

The rearrangement joins TRBV19 to TRBJ2-7, with D maybe TRBD2 (6 bases). The CDR3 is 13 residues long. Germline V gene lookup returns CDR1 LNHDA and CDR2 SQIVND (reference sequence). Trimming removed 3 bases at V and 3 bases at J, with 9 bases between. The CDR3 protein is CASSMGGNYEQYF. The CDR3 coding sequence is TGTGCCAGTAGTATGGGCGGGAACTACGAGCAGTACTTC.